A single TCR beta chain is shown here with its context. Other DNA variants within this sample encode the same CDR3. J was trimmed by 3 bases and V by 1 base; bases with no gene match: 3. Germline assignment: CDR1 MGHRA and CDR2 YSYEKL. This CDR3 is 15 amino acids long. These data belong to a study of shared clonotypes between healthy human individuals. Measured with immunoSEQ multiplex PCR; TCRdb has only the in-frame clones, and not every one. This table holds around 720,000 clones, approximately 73% found once. Healthy HIV-negative adults with no recent acute infections or vaccinations were recruited as donors.

The receptor comes from a woman under 40 in good health. The rearrangement uses TRBV4-1 and TRBJ2-7; 10 positions match TRBD2. Sequencing was done on a sample of memory CD4+ T cells sorted from blood. This sample's subset: CD45RA-negative fraction. CDR3 in amino acids: CASSQGPSGSYEQYF. The CDR3, as DNA: TGCGCCAGCAGCCAAGGTCCTAGCGGGAGCTACGAGCAGTACTTC.